This T cell receptor beta chain comes out of a study of a mutant IDH1 vaccine in newly diagnosed glioma. TCRdb's table, derived via immunoSEQ multiplex PCR, lists solely in-frame clones and lacks some. The table records some 71,000 clones, around 87% of them present only once. This clone was seen a few times. No antigen is known for it. Time point given: week 35, safety follow-up. Each vaccine dose was 300 ug of mutant IDH1 20-mer peptide, with topical imiquimod. The sequence derives from a man aged 30 to 39 with glioma. This material consisted of PBMCs, taken from a glioma patient whose treatment included an IDH1 peptide vaccine.

The CDR3 reads CASHGTNTEAFF. In DNA, the CDR3 is TGTGCCTCCCACGGGACGAACACTGAAGCTTTCTTT. The chain couples TRBV11-2 to TRBJ1-1; a possible D gene is TRBD1 (5 bases). From germline, CDR1 is SGHAT and CDR2 FQNNGV. This CDR3 has 12 residues. Between the trimmed V and J ends, which lost 11 bases and 1 base, there was a span of 11 bases. Supplemented by reference TRBV11-2 and TRBJ1-1, the full variable domain reads EAGVAQSPRYKIIEKRQSVAFWCNPISGHATLYWYQQILGQGPKLLIQFQNNGVVDDSQLPKDRFSAERLKGVDSTLKIQPAKLEDSAVYLCASHGTNTEAFFGQGTRLTVV.